Listed here is a single T cell receptor beta chain. The antigen remains undetermined. Clones were read by immunoSEQ multiplex PCR, and TCRdb kept only the in-frame ones, dropping some. The table has over a thousand clones, roughly 90% seen once. The data are from a study of chemoradiotherapy in HPV16-positive cancers. Overall study context: Candidate HPV-specific clones and shared TCR motifs came from two HPV16-positive patients.

Germline V lookup: CDR1 SGHKS, CDR2 YYEKEE (reference sequence). The CDR3 loop spans 15 amino acids. Trimming cost V 3 bases and J 2 bases; bases outside gene matches: 3. Whole-study results and caveats: Candidate HPV-specific clones and E7-related TCR motifs grew in tumor during treatment.

V is TRBV5-5 and J is TRBJ2-1, with TRBD1 matching 9 bases. Sequencing was performed on tumor tissue, taken from a patient who underwent chemoradiotherapy. This clonotype was sampled from a human donor with HPV-associated anogenital cancer. The CDR3 loop is CASSSGTGPYNEQFF. In DNA form, the CDR3 reads TGTGCCAGCAGCTCCGGGACAGGGCCCTACAATGAGCAGTTCTTC. Drawing the rest from reference TRBV5-5 and TRBJ2-1, the complete variable domain is DAGVTQSPTHLIKTRGQQVTLRCSPISGHKSVSWYQQVLGQGPQFIFQYYEKEERGRGNFPDRFSARQFPNYSSELNVNALLLGDSALYLCASSSGTGPYNEQFFGPGTRLTVL.